This T cell receptor (beta chain) was documented in a study of PD-1 blockade in classical Hodgkin lymphoma. Study-level points and caveats: Repertoire difference causes, possibly disease activity or prior therapy, remain undefined. Newly diagnosed patients reportedly trailed healthy donors in baseline TCR diversity. Complete responders matched newly diagnosed patients in baseline diversity. Only CD4+ TCR diversity, not CD8+, had risen significantly by C4D1.

Remarks on this clone: Its antigen is not identified.

Data came from immunoSEQ multiplex PCR; TCRdb stores just in-frame clones and leaves some out. The sample shows about 20,000 clones, 70% to 85% of them seen only once. The V gene's germline CDR1 is SGDLS and CDR2 YYNGEE. V dropped 7 bases and J dropped 6 bases, with 16 bases sitting between them. CDR3 size: 13 residues. Brentuximab vedotin exposure varied among the patients, all of whom had relapsed after autologous stem cell transplantation. The sequence was obtained from a human donor with classical Hodgkin lymphoma. The chain is built from TRBV9 and TRBJ1-2; D uncertain. The sample was peripheral blood mononuclear cells (PBMCs), taken at baseline. CDR3 DNA: TGTGCCAGCGCTCCCGGAGGGTCAGATGGCTACACCTTC. This encodes CASAPGGSDGYTF.